The TCR beta chain described here comes from a study of blood T cell repertoires in COVID-19. Study background: There were acute and convalescent COVID-19 samples, and they came from the United States, Italy and Spain. From T cells, B-cell-depleted T cells, or PBMCs came the material, which was cDNA or gDNA.

J lost 4 bases, V lost 0 bases, and 4 bases had no gene match. The CDR3 covers 17 residues. Germline loops: CDR1 MGHRA, CDR2 YSYEKL. Participants, 18 to 89 years old, spanned around 25 US areas. Cohort placement rested on clinical history that participants reported themselves. Only in-frame clones appear in the TCRdb table, and some are missing; sequencing was by immunoSEQ multiplex PCR. The data contain 310,000 or so clones, 90% of them singletons. In this sample, this clone turned up once. Source material: PBMCs or T cells enriched from blood (not recorded which). The receptor was isolated from a woman between 18 and 30 years old with acute COVID-19. The V gene is TRBV4-1, the J gene TRBJ1-4, with 11 bases identical to TRBD1. CDR3 amino acids: CASSQEWTGGVNEKLFF. CDR3 DNA sequence: TGCGCCAGCAGCCAAGAATGGACAGGGGGCGTTAATGAAAAACTGTTTTTT.